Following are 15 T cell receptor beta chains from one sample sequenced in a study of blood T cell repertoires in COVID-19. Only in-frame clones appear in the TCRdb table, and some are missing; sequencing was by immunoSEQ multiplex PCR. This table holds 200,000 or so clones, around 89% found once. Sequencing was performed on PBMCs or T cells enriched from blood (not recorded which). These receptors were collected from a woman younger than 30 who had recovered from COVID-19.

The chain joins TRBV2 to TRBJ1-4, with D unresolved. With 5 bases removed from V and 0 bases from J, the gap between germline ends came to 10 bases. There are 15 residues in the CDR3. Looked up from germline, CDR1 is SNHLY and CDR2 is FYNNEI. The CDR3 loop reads CASSLKRATNEKLFF. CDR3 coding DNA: TGTGCCAGCAGTCTTAAGCGGGCAACTAATGAAAAACTGTTTTTT.

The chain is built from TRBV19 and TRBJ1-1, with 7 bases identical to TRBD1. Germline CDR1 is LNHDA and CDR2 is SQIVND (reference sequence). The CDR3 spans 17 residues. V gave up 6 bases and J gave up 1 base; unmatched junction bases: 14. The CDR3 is CASSRGQVVNRNTEAFF. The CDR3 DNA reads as TGTGCCAGTAGCCGTGGACAGGTGGTGAATAGGAACACTGAAGCTTTCTTT.

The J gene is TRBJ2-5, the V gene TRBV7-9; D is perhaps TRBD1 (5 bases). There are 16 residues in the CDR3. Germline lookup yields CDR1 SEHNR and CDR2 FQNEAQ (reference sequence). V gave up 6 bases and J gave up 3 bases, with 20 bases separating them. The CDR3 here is CASSFDPGNLEETQYF. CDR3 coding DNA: TGTGCCAGCAGTTTCGACCCAGGGAATCTGGAAGAGACCCAGTACTTC.

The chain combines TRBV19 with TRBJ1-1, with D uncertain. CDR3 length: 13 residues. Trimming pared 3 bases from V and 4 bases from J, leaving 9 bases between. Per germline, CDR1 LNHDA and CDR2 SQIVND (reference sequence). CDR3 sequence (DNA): TGTGCCAGTAGTATTAAGCCGCGCACTGAAGCTTTCTTT. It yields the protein CASSIKPRTEAFF.

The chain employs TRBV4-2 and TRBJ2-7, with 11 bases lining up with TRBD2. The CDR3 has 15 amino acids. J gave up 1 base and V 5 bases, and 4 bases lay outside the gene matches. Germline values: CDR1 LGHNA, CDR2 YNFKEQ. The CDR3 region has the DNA TGTGCCAGCAGCTCTGGGACTAGCGGATCCTACGAGCAGTACTTC. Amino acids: CASSSGTSGSYEQYF.

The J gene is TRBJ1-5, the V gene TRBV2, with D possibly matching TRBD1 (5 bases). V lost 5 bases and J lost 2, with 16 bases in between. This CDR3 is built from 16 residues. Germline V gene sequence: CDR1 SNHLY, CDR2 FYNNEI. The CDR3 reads CASSRTPSVGNQPQHF. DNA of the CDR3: TGTGCCAGCAGTCGGACACCCTCGGTCGGCAATCAGCCCCAGCATTTT.

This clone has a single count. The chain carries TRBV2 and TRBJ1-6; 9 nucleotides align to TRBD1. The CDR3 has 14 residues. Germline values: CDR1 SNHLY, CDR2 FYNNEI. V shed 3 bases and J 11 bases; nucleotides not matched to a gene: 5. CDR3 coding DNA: TGTGCCAGCAGTGATAGGACAGGGGCTGCACCCCTCCACTTT. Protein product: CASSDRTGAAPLHF.

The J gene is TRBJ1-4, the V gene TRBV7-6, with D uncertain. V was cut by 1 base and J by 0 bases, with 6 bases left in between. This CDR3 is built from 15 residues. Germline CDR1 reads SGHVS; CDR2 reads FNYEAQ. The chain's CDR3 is CASSLGLATNEKLFF. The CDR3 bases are TGTGCCAGCAGCTTAGGGCTTGCAACTAATGAAAAACTGTTTTTT. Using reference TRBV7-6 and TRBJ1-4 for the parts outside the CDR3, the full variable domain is GAGVSQSPRYKVTKRGQDVALRCDPISGHVSLYWYRQALGQGPEFLTYFNYEAQQDKSGLPNDRFSAERPEGSISTLTIQRTEQRDSAMYRCASSLGLATNEKLFFGSGTQLSVL.

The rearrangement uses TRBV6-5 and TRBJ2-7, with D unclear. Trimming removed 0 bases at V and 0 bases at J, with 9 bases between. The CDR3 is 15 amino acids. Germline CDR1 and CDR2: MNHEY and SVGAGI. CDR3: CASSYSSLSSYEQYF. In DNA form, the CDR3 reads TGTGCCAGCAGTTACTCGAGTCTAAGCTCCTACGAGCAGTACTTC.

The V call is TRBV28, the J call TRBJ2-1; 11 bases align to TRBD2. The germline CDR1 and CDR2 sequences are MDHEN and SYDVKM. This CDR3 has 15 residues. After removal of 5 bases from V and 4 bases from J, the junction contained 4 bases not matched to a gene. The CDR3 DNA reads TGTGCCAGCAGTCTCGCTAGCGGGGGGTACAATGAGCAGTTCTTC. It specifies CASSLASGGYNEQFF.

For the CDR3, the DNA is TGTGCCAGCATTCAAGACAGGGTGGACGAAAAACTGTTTTTT. This encodes CASIQDRVDEKLFF. V gene TRBV2 combines with J gene TRBJ1-4; the match to TRBD1 covers 7 bases. The germline V gene has CDR1 SNHLY and CDR2 FYNNEI. The CDR3 totals 14 residues. The V and J ends lost 7 bases and 8 bases, in that order; junction bases with no gene match: 10.

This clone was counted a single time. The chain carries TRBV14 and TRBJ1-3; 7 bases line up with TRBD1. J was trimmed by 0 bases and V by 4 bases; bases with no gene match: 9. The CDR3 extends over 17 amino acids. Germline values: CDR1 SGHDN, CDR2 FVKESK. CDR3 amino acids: CASSPLTGPFSGNTIYF. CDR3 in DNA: TGTGCCAGCAGCCCACTGACAGGGCCTTTCTCTGGAAACACCATATATTTT.

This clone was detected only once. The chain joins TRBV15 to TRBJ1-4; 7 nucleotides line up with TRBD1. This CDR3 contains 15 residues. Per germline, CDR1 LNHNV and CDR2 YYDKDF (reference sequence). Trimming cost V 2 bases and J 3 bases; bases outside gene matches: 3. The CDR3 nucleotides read TGTGCCACCAGCAGACCTCAGGGGGCTAATGAAAAACTGTTTTTT. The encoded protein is CATSRPQGANEKLFF.

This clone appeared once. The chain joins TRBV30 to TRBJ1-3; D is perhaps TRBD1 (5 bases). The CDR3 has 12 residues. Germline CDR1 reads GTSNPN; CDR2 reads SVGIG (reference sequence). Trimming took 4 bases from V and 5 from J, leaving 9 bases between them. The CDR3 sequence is CAWTLDRNTIYF. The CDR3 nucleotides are TGTGCCTGGACCCTGGACAGAAACACCATATATTTT.

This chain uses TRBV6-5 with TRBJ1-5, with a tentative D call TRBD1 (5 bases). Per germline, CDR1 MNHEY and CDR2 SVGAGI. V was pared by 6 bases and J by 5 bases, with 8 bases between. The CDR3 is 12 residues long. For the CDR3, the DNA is TGTGCCAGCAGGCTAGGGGATCAGCCCCAGCATTTT. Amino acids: CASRLGDQPQHF.